Given below is one T cell receptor beta chain in context. These data belong to a study of blood T cell repertoires in COVID-19. TCRdb's copy holds only in-frame clones and misses some; the assay was immunoSEQ multiplex PCR. The table includes 120,000 to 150,000 clones, more than 70% detected once. Germline V lookup: CDR1 SGHVS, CDR2 FQNEAQ. The CDR3 extends over 14 amino acids. Trimming cost V 5 bases and J 0 bases, with 8 bases left between them. This chain uses TRBV7-8 with TRBJ1-3; weak D call: TRBD1 (5 bases). Sample: peripheral blood. The receptor comes from a human donor in a cohort sampled during active COVID-19. Here the CDR3 DNA reads TGTGCCAGCAGCCTCGACAGCTCTGGAAACACCATATATTTT. Translated: CASSLDSSGNTIYF.